The 13 T cell receptor beta chains presented below share a single source sample, sequenced in a study of beta chain features in type 1 diabetes. The investigators reverse transcribed all of the isolated RNA, so they sequenced expressed TCRB transcripts. Data came from immunoSEQ multiplex PCR; TCRdb stores just in-frame clones and leaves some out. The sample yields 200,000 to 250,000 clones, about 71% seen once. The sample was naive CD4+ T cells from blood. These receptors were obtained from a young man in good health.

The chain joins TRBV9 to TRBJ2-7, with TRBD1 matching 8 bases. Germline V CDR1 and CDR2: SGDLS, YYNGEE. The junction had 4 bases not matched to a gene; V was cut back by 0 bases and J by 2 bases. The CDR3 has 15 amino acids. CDR3 amino acids: CASSVEGQAPYEQYF. The CDR3 region has the DNA TGTGCCAGCAGCGTAGAGGGACAGGCTCCCTACGAGCAGTACTTC.

The rearrangement uses TRBV30 and TRBJ1-4; the match to TRBD1 covers 7 bases. CDR3 size: 13 residues. Trimming removed 4 bases from V and 7 bases from J; junction bases left unmatched: 6. Germline V gene lookup returns CDR1 GTSNPN and CDR2 SVGIG (reference sequence). The CDR3: CAWTRGNGEKLFF. The CDR3 nucleotides are TGTGCCTGGACCAGGGGGAACGGTGAAAAACTGTTTTTT. Combining the CDR3 with reference TRBV30 and TRBJ1-4 gives the whole variable domain SQTIHQWPATLVQPVGSPLSLECTVEGTSNPNLYWYRQAAGRGLQLLFYSVGIGQISSEVPQNLSASRPQDRQFILSSKKLLLSDSGFYLCAWTRGNGEKLFFGSGTQLSVL.

This clone was found a few times. The V call is TRBV4-3, the J call TRBJ2-1; maybe TRBD1 (5 bases). Per germline, CDR1 LGHNA and CDR2 YSLEER. V was pared by 0 bases and J by 0 bases, with 9 bases between. This CDR3 comprises 16 residues. The CDR3 sequence is CASSQEGVYSYNEQFF. The DNA of the CDR3 is TGCGCCAGCAGCCAAGAAGGGGTCTACTCCTACAATGAGCAGTTCTTC.

The genes are TRBV5-1 and TRBJ2-1, with D perhaps given as TRBD1 or TRBD2 (5 bases each). CDR3 length equals 12 residues. Per the germline V gene, CDR1 is SGHRS and CDR2 is YFSETQ. Deletions cut 4 bases from V and 7 bases from J, with 9 bases between. The CDR3 region is CASSRDQNEQFF. The CDR3 nucleotides read TGCGCCAGCAGCCGGGACCAGAATGAGCAGTTCTTC.

The chain has TRBV30 and TRBJ2-5, with D possibly called TRBD1 or TRBD2 (5 bases each). The V gene's germline CDR1 is GTSNPN and CDR2 SVGIG (reference sequence). The V and J ends lost 3 bases and 5 bases respectively, with 13 bases between them. CDR3 length: 13 residues. This CDR3 is CAWRTSRDETQYF. The CDR3 coding sequence is TGTGCCTGGAGAACTAGTCGGGACGAGACCCAGTACTTC.

CDR3 in DNA: TGTGCCAGCAGCTTAGCAGGGGGTGAGCAAGAGACCCAGTACTTC. Translated, it gives CASSLAGGEQETQYF. The rearrangement joins TRBV7-2 to TRBJ2-5, with D maybe TRBD1 (6 bases). The CDR3 spans 15 residues. The V gene's germline CDR1 is SGHTA and CDR2 FQGNSA. Deletions cut 0 bases from V and 2 bases from J, with 10 bases between. The variable domain in full, completed from reference TRBV7-2 and TRBJ2-5, reads GAGVSQSPSNKVTEKGKDVELRCDPISGHTALYWYRQSLGQGLEFLIYFQGNSAPDKSGLPSDRFSAERTGGSVSTLTIQRTQQEDSAVYLCASSLAGGEQETQYFGPGTRLLVL.

Here the CDR3 reads CASSSRGLAYTGELFF. CDR3 nucleotide sequence: TGTGCCAGCAGTTCTCGTGGACTAGCGTACACCGGGGAGCTGTTTTTT. The genes are TRBV6-5 and TRBJ2-2, with 9 bases aligning to TRBD2. The V and J ends lost 4 bases and 3 bases, in that order; junction bases with no gene match: 6. The V gene's germline CDR1 is MNHEY and CDR2 SVGAGI. This CDR3 is 16 amino acids long.

This sequence joins TRBV28 and TRBJ2-6; D unresolved. The CDR3 runs 15 residues. CDR1 is MDHEN, CDR2 SYDVKM, per germline. V lost 5 bases to trimming and J lost 2 bases, with 10 bases between them. The CDR3 coding sequence is TGTGCCAGCAGTACCGGGCAGACTGGGGCCAACGTCCTGACTTTC. This sequence encodes CASSTGQTGANVLTF. The full variable domain, completed using reference TRBV28 and TRBJ2-6, is DVKVTQSSRYLVKRTGEKVFLECVQDMDHENMFWYRQDPGLGLRLIYFSYDVKMKEKGDIPEGYSVSREKKERFSLILESASTNQTSMYLCASSTGQTGANVLTFGAGSRLTVL.

This clone was seen a handful of times. The chain is built from TRBV19 and TRBJ2-1, with 16 bases fitting TRBD2. The CDR3 has 15 amino acids. Germline V gene sequence: CDR1 LNHDA, CDR2 SQIVND (reference sequence). V trimming: 4 bases; J trimming: 9 bases; junction bases outside the gene matches: 3. The chain's CDR3 is CASSTGTSGRGEQFF. The CDR3 DNA is TGTGCCAGTAGTACCGGGACTAGCGGGAGGGGTGAGCAGTTCTTC.

There are a few counts of this clone. V usage is TRBV29-1 and J usage is TRBJ2-5, with D possibly matching TRBD1 (6 bases). Trimming removed 6 bases at V and 0 bases at J, with 11 bases between. The CDR3 has 13 residues. Germline lookup yields CDR1 SQVTM and CDR2 ANQGSEA. DNA for the CDR3: TGCAGCGTGCTAGACAGGAACCAAGAGACCCAGTACTTC. It codes for CSVLDRNQETQYF.

This clone was picked up a small number of times. J is TRBJ1-3 and V is TRBV13; the D is unclear. V lost 8 bases to trimming and J lost 4 bases, with 18 bases between them. CDR3 length: 15 residues. CDR1 is PRHDT and CDR2 is FYEKMQ in the germline V gene (reference sequence). CDR3 coding DNA: TGTGCCAGCCACACCGGACGCCTGGACGGAAACACCATATATTTT. Translating gives CASHTGRLDGNTIYF.

The chain carries TRBV6-5 and TRBJ2-3, with 7 bases aligning to TRBD2. CDR1 MNHEY and CDR2 SVGAGI come from the germline V gene. The CDR3 is 16 residues long. Germline trimming cut 0 bases from V and 2 bases from J; bases unmatched to any gene: 5. In nucleotides, the CDR3 is TGTGCCAGCAGTTACTCGGCGGGGGTGGCCACAGATACGCAGTATTTT. Encoded protein: CASSYSAGVATDTQYF.

The chain couples TRBV14 to TRBJ2-5, with 10 bases aligning to TRBD1. The germline gives CDR1 SGHDN, CDR2 FVKESK. V lost 4 bases and J lost 4; bases outside the gene matches: 9. This CDR3 is built from 16 residues. CDR3 nucleotides: TGTGCCAGCAGCCGCCGAAGAGGACAGGGGGTAGAGACCCAGTACTTC. Amino acids: CASSRRRGQGVETQYF.